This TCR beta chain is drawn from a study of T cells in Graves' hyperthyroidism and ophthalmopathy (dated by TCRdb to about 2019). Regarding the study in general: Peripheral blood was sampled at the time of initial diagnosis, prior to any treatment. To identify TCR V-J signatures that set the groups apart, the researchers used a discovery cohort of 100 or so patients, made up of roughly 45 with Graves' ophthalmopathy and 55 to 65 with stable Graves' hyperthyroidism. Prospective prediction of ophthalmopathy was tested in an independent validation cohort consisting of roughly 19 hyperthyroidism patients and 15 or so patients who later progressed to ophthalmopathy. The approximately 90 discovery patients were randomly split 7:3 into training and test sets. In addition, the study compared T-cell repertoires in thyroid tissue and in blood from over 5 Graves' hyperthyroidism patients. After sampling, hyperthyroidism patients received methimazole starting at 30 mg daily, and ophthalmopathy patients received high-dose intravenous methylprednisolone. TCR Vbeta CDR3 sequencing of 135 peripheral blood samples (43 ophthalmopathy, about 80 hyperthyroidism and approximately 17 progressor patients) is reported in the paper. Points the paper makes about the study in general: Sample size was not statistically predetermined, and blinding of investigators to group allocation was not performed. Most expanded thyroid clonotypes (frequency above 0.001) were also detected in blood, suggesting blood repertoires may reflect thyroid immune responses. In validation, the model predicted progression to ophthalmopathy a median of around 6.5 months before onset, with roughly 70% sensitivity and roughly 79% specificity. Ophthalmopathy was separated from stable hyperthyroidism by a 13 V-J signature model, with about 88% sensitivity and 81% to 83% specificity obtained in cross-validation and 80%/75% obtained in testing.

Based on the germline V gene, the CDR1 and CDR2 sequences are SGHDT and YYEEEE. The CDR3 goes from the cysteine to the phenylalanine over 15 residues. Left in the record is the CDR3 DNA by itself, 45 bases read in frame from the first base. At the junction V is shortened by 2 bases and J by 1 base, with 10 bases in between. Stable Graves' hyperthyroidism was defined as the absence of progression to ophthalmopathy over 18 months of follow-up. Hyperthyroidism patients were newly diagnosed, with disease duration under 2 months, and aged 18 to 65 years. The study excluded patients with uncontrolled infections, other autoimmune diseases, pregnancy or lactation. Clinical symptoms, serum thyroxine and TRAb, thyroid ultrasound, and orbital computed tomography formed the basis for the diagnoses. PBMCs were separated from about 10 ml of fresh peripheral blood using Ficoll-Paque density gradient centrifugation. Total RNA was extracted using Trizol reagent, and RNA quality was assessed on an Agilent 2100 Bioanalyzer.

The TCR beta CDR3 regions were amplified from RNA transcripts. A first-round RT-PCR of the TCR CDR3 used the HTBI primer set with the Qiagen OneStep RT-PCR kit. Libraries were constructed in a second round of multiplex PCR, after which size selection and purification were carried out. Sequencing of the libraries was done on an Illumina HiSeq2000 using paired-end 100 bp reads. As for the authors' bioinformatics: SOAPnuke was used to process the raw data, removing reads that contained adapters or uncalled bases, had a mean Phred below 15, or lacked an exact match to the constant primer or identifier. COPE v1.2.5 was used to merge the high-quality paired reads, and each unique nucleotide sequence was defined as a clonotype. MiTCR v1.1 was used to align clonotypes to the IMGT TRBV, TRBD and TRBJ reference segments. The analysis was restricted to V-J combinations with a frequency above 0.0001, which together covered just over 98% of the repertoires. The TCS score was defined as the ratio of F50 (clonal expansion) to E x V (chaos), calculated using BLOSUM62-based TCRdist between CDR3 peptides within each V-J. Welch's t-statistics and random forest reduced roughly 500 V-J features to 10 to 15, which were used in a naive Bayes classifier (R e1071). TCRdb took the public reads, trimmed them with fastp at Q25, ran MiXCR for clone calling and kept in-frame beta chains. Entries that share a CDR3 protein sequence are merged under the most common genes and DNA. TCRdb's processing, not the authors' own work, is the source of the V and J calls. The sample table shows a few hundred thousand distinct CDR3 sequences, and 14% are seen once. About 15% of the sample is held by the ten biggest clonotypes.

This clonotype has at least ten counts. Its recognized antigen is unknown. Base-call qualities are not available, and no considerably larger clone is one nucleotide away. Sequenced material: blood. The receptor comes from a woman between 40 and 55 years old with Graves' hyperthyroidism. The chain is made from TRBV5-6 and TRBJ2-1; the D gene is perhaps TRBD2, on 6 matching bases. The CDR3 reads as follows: CASSFTLASYNEQFF. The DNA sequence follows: TGTGCCAGCAGCTTTACCCTAGCGTCCTACAATGAGCAGTTCTTC.